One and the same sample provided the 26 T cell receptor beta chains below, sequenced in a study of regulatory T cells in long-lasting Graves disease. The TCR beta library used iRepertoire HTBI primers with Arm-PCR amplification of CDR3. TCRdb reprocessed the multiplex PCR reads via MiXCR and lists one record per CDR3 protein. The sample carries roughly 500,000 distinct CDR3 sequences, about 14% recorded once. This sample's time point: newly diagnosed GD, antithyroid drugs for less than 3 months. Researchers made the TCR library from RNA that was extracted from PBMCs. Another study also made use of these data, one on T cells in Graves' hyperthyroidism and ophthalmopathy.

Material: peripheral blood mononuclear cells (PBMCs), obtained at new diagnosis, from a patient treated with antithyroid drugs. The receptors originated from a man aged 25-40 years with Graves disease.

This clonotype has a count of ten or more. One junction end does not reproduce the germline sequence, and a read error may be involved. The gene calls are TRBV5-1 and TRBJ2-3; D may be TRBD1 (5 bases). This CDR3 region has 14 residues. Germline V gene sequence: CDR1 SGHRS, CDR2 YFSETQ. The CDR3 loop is CASSFRQGTDTQYF. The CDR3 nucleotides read TGTGCCAGCAGCTTCCGGCAGGGAACAGATACGCAGTATTTT.

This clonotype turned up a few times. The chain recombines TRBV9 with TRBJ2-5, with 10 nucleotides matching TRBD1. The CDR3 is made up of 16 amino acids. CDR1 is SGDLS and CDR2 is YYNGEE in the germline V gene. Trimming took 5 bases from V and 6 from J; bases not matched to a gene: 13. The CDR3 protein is CASSALTGTGEQTQYF. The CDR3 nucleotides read TGTGCCAGCAGTGCATTAACCGGGACAGGGGAACAGACCCAGTACTTC.

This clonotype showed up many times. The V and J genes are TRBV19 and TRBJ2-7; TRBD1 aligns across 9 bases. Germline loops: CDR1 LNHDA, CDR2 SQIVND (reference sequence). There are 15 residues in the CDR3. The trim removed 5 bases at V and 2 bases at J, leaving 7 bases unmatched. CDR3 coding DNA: TGTGCCAGTAGTCATGCCGGGACAGGGCCCTACGAGCAGTACTTC. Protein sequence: CASSHAGTGPYEQYF.

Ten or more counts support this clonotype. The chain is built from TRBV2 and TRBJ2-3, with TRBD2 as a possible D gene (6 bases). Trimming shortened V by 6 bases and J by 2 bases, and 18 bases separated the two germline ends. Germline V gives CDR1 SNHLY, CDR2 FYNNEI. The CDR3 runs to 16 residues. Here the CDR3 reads CASSARAGDPTDTQYF. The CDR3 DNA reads TGTGCCAGCAGCGCCAGAGCGGGTGACCCCACAGATACGCAGTATTTT. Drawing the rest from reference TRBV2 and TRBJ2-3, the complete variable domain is EPEVTQTPSHQVTQMGQEVILRCVPISNHLYFYWYRQILGQKVEFLVSFYNNEISEKSEIFDDQFSVERPDGSNFTLKIRSTKLEDSAMYFCASSARAGDPTDTQYFGPGTRLTVL.

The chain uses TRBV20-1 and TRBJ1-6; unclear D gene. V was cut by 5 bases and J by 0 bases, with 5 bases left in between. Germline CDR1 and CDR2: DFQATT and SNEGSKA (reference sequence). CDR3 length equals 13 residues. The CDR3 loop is CSAQVSYNSPLHF. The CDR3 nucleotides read TGCAGTGCTCAGGTCTCCTATAATTCACCCCTCCACTTT.

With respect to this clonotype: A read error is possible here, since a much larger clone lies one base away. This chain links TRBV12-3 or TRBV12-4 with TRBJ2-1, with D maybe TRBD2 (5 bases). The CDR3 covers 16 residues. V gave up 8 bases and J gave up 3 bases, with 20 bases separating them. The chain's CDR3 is CASGHFDPGVYNEQFF. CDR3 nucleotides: TGTGCCAGCGGCCATTTCGACCCCGGGGTCTACAATGAGCAGTTCTTC.

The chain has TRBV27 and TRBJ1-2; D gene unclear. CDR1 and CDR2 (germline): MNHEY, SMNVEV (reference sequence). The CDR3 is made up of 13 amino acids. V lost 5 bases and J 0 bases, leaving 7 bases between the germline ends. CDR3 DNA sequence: TGTGCCAGCAGTGGGTTACCTAACTATGGCTACACCTTC. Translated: CASSGLPNYGYTF.

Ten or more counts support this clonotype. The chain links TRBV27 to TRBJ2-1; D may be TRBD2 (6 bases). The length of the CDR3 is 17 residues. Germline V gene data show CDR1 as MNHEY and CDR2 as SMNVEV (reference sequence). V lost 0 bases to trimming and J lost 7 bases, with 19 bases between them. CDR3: CASSLSAGTSLGNEQFF. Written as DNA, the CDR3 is TGTGCCAGCAGTTTATCTGCCGGGACTTCACTAGGGAATGAGCAGTTCTTC.

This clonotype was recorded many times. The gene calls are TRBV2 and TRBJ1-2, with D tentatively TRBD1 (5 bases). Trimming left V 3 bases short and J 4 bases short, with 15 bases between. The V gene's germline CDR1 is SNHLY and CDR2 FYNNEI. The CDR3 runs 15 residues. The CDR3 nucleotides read TGTGCCAGCAGTGACCTAGGGGAGAGAGGCTATGGCTACACCTTC. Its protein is CASSDLGERGYGYTF.

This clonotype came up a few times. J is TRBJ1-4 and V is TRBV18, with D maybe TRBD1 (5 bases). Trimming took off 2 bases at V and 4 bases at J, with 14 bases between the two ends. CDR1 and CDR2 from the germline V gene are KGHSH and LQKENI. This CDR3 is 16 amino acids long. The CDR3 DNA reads TGTGCCAGCTCACCAGTAGTAGGGGCTGGTAATGAAAAACTGTTTTTT. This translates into CASSPVVGAGNEKLFF.

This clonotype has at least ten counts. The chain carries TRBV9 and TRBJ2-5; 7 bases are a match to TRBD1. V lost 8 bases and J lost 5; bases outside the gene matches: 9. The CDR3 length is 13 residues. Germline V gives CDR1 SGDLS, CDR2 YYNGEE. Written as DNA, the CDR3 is TGTGCCAGTAACAGGGGAGAGCGGGAGACCCAGTACTTC. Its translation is CASNRGERETQYF.

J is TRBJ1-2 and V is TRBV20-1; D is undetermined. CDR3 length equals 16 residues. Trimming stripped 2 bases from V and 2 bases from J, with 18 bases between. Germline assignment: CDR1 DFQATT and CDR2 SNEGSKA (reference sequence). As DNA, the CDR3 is TGCAGTGCTAGAAGTCCTCCTCAGGTCGCAAACTATGGCTACACCTTC. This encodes CSARSPPQVANYGYTF.

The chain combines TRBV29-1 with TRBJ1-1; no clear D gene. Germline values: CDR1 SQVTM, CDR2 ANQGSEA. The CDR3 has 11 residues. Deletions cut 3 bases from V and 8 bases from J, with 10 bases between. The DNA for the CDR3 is TGCAGCGTTGACAACTCTCGGGAAGCTTTCTTT. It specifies CSVDNSREAFF.

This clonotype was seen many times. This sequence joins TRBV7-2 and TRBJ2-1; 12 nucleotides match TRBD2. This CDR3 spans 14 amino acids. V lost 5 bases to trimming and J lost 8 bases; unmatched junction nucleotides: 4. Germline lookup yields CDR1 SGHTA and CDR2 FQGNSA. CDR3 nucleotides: TGTGCCAGCAGCCTGACTAGCGGGGGCGATGAGCAGTTCTTC. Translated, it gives CASSLTSGGDEQFF.

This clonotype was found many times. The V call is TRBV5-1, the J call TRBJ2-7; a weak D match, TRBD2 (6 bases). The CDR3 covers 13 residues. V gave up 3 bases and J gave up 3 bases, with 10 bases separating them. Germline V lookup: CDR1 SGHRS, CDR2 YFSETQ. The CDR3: CASSSGLFYEQYF. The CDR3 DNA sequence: TGCGCCAGCAGCTCGGGACTGTTCTACGAGCAGTACTTC.

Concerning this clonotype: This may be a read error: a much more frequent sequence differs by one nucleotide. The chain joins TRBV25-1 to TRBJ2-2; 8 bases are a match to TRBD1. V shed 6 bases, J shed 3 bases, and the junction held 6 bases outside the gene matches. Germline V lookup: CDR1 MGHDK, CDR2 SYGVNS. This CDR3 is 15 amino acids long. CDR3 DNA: TGTGCCAGCAGGGACAGGGTCAGGGACACCGGGGAGCTGTTTTTT. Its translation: CASRDRVRDTGELFF.

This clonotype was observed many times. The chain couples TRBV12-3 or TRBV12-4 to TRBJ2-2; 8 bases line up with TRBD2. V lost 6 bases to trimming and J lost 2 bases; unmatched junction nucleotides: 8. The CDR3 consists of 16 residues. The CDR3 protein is CASRQRLASNTGELFF. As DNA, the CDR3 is TGTGCCAGCAGGCAGCGACTAGCGAGTAACACCGGGGAGCTGTTTTTT.

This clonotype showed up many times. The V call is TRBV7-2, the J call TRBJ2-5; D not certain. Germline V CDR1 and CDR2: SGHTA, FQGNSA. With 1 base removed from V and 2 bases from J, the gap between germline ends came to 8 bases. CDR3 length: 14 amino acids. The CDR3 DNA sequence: TGTGCCAGCAGCTTAGTGGTTTTACAAGAGACCCAGTACTTC. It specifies CASSLVVLQETQYF.

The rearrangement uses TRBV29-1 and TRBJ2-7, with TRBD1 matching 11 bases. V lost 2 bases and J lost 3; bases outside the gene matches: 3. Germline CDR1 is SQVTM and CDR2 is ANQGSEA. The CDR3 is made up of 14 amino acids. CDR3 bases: TGCAGCGTTGAAAGTGGGACAGGGGGCTACGAGCAGTACTTC. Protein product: CSVESGTGGYEQYF.

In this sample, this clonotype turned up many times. The CDR3 DNA sequence: TGTGCCAGCAGCTCGGGACCAAAAGTAGATACGCAGTATTTT. It yields the protein CASSSGPKVDTQYF. J is TRBJ2-3 and V is TRBV7-2; D is perhaps TRBD1 or TRBD2 (5 bases each). This CDR3 is 14 amino acids long. Germline CDR1 reads SGHTA; CDR2 reads FQGNSA. V was trimmed by 4 bases and J by 5 bases, leaving 13 bases between them.

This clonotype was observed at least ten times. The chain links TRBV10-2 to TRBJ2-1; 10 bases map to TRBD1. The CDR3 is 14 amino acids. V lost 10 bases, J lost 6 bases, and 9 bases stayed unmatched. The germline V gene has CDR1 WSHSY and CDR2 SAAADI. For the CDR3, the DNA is TGCGCCACATTATCCGGGACAGGGGCCAATGAGCAGTTCTTC. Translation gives CATLSGTGANEQFF.

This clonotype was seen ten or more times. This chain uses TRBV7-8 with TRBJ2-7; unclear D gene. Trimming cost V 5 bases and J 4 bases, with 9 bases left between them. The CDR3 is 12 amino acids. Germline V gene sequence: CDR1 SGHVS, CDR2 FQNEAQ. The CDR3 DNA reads TGTGCCAGCAGCACGGTAGGGTACGAGCAGTACTTC. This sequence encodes CASSTVGYEQYF.

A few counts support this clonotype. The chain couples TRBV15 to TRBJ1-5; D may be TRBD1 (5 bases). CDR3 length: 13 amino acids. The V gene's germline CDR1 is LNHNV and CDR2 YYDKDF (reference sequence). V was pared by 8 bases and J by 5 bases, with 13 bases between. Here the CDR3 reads CATAGSLYQPQHF. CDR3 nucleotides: TGTGCCACCGCAGGGTCGCTCTATCAGCCCCAGCATTTT.

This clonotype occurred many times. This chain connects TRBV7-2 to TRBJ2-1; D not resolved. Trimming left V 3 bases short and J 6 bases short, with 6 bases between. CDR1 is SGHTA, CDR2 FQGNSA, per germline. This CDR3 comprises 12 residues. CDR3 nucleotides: TGTGCCAGCAGCTTCTCTAGCAATGAGCAGTTCTTC. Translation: CASSFSSNEQFF.

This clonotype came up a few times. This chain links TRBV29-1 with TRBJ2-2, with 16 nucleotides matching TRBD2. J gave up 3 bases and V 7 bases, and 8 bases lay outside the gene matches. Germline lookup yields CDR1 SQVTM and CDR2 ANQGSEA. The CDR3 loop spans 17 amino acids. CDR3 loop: CSGAGTSGRDDTGELFF. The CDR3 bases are TGCAGCGGCGCCGGGACTAGCGGGAGGGACGACACCGGGGAGCTGTTTTTT.

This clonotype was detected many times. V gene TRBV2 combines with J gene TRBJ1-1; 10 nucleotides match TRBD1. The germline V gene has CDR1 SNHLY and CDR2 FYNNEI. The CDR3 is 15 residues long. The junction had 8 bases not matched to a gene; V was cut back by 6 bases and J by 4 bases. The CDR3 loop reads CASSPSRDRGTEAFF. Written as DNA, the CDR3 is TGTGCCAGCAGCCCAAGCCGGGACAGGGGCACTGAAGCTTTCTTT. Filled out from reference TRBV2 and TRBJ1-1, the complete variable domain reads EPEVTQTPSHQVTQMGQEVILRCVPISNHLYFYWYRQILGQKVEFLVSFYNNEISEKSEIFDDQFSVERPDGSNFTLKIRSTKLEDSAMYFCASSPSRDRGTEAFFGQGTRLTVV.